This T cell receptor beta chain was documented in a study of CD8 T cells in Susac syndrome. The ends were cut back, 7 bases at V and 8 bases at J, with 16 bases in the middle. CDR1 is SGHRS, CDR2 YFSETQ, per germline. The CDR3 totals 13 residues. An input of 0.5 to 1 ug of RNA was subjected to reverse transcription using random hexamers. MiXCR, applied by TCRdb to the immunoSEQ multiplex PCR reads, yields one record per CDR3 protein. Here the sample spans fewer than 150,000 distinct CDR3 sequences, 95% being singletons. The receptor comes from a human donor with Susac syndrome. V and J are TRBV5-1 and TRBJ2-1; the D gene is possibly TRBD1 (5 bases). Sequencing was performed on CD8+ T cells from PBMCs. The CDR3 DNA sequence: TGCGCCAGCCAGATCAGGGTAAAGTATGAGCAGTTCTTC. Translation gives CASQIRVKYEQFF.